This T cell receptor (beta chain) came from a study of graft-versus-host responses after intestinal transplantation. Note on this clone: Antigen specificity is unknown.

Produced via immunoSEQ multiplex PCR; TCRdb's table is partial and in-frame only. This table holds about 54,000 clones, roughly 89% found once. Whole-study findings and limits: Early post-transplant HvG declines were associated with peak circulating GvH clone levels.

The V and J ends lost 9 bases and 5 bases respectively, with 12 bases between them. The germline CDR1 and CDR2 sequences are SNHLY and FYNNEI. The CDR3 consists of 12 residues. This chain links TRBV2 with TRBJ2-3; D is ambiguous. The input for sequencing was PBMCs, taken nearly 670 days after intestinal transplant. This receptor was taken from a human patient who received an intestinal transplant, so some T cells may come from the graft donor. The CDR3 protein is CARGVWGDTQYF. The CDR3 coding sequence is TGTGCCAGGGGCGTATGGGGAGATACGCAGTATTTT.